The sequence of this T cell receptor (beta chain) was determined in a study of T cells in Graves' hyperthyroidism and ophthalmopathy. Study observations and caveats: Most thyroid clonotypes with frequency above 0.001 were detected in blood. A model built on 13 V-J features separated ophthalmopathy from stable hyperthyroidism.

Only a few counts were recorded for this clonotype. Its antigen is not known. The CDR3 has 14 residues. The ends were cut back, 4 bases at V and 4 bases at J, with 12 bases in the middle. CDR1 is SGHKS and CDR2 is YYEKEE in the germline V gene (reference sequence). The investigators amplified TCR beta CDR3 regions from RNA transcripts. The HTBI set primed first-round TCR CDR3 RT-PCR. TCRdb processed the multiplex PCR reads anew with MiXCR; each CDR3 protein has one entry. The table includes under 200,000 distinct CDR3 sequences, over 8% detected once. Sequenced material: blood. The receptor was derived from a young woman with Graves' hyperthyroidism that later progressed to Graves' ophthalmopathy. The chain is built from TRBV5-5 and TRBJ1-5; D gene ambiguous. CDR3 DNA: TGTGCCAGCAGCCGTTGGGAGGTAAATCAGCCCCAGCATTTT. Amino acids: CASSRWEVNQPQHF.